This TCR beta chain was identified in a study of immune reconstitution after stem cell transplant in scleroderma (dated by TCRdb to 2016 to 2017). This clonotype was seen many times. What antigen it recognizes has not been identified. No much larger clonotype is one base removed from it; base qualities were not supplied. Spanning cysteine to phenylalanine, the CDR3 consists of 13 amino acids. Only the CDR3 part of the read is kept: 39 bases, read in frame from the first base. As encoded in the germline V gene (reference sequence), CDR1 is DFQATT while CDR2 is SNEGSKA. V is pared back by 3 bases and J by 7 bases, with 14 bases lying between the germline termini. The method was RT-PCR. Data came from an Illumina MiSeq. Clones were called with MiXCR by TCRdb after fastp trimmed the public reads at Q25, and only in-frame beta chains were retained. Identical CDR3 proteins give one entry, which carries the most common genes and DNA. In all, the sample holds 1,500 to 2,500 distinct CDR3 sequences, and approximately 16% of those were seen once. The top ten constitute over 30% of the sample.

Sample collection was performed before or after autologous hematopoietic stem cell transplantation (not recorded which). The chain uses TRBV20-1 and TRBJ2-3; no D segment can be confidently identified. This receptor was obtained from a female donor with systemic sclerosis. The CDR3 amino acid sequence is: CSASLPYWHTQYF. In nucleotides, the sequence is TGCAGTGCTAGCCTCCCCTATTGGCATACGCAGTATTTT.